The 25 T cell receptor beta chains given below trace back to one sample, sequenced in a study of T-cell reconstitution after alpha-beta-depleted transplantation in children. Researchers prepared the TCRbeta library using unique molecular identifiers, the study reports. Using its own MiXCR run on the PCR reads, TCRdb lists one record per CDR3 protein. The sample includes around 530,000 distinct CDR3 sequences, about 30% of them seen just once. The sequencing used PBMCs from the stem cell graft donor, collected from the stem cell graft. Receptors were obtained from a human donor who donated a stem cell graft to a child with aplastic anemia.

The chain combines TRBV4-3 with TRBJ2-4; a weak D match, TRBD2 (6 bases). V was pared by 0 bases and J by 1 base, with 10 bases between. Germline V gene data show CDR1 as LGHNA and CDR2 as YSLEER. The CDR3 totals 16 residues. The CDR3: CASSQDPGGAKNIQYF. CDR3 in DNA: TGCGCCAGCAGCCAAGATCCCGGGGGTGCCAAAAACATTCAGTACTTC.

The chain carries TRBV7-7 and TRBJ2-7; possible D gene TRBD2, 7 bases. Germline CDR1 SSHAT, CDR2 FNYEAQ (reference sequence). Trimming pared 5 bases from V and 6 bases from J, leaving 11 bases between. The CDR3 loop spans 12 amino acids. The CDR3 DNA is TGTGCCAGCAGCCCGAGGGGGGGCGAGCAGTACTTC. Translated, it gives CASSPRGGEQYF.

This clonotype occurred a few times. CDR3 DNA sequence: TGTGCCAGCAGCTTTTCCCTGAACACTGAAGCTTTCTTT. It specifies CASSFSLNTEAFF. The chain uses TRBV7-2 and TRBJ1-1; D is undetermined. The CDR3 covers 13 residues. V lost 3 bases and J lost 0, with 5 bases in between. Looked up from germline, CDR1 is SGHTA and CDR2 is FQGNSA.

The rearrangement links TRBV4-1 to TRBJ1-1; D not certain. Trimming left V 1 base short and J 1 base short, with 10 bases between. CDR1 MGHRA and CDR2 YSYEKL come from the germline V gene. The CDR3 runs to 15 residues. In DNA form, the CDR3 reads TGCGCCAGCAGCCAAGCCCTTTTTAAGAACACTGAAGCTTTCTTT. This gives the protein CASSQALFKNTEAFF.

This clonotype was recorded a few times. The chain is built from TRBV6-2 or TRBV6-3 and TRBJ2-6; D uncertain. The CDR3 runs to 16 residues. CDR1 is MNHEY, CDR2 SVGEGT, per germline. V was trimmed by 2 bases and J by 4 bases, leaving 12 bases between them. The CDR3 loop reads CASSYALGTGANVLTF. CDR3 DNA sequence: TGTGCCAGCAGTTACGCCTTGGGAACAGGGGCCAACGTCCTGACTTTC.

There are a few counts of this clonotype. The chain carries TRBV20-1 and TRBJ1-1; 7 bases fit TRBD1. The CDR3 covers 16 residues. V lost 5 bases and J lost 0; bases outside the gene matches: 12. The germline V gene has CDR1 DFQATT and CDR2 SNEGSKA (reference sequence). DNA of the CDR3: TGCAGTGCTGGAATCGACAGGGCGCTTCTGAACACTGAAGCTTTCTTT. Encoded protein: CSAGIDRALLNTEAFF.

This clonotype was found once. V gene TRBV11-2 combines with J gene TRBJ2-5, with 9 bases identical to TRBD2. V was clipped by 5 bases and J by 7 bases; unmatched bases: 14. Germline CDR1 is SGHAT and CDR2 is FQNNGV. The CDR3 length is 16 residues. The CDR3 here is CASSRRGGRDHGTQYF. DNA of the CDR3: TGTGCCAGCAGCCGTCGCGGCGGGAGGGACCATGGGACCCAGTACTTC.

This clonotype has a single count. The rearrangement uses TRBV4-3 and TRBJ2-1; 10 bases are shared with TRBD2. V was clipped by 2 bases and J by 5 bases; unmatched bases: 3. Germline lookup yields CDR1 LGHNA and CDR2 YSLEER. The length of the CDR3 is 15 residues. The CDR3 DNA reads TGCGCCAGCAGCCAACGCCTAGCGGGAGACAATGAGCAGTTCTTC. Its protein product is CASSQRLAGDNEQFF.

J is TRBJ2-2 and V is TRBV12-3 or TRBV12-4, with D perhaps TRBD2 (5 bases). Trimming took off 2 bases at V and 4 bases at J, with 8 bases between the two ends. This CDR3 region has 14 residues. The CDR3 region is CASSLNGVTGELFF. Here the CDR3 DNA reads TGTGCCAGCAGTTTAAACGGGGTCACCGGGGAGCTGTTTTTT.

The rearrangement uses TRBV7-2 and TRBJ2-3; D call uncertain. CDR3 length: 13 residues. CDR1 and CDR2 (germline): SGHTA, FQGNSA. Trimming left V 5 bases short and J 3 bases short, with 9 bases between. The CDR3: CASSLPETDTQYF. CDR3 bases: TGTGCCAGCAGCCTACCGGAAACAGATACGCAGTATTTT.

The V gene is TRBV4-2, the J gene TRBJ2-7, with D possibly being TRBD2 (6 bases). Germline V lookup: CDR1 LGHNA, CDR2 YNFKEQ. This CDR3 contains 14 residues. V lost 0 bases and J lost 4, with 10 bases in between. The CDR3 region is CASSQDRGRYEQYF. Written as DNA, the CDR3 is TGTGCCAGCAGCCAAGATCGGGGGAGGTACGAGCAGTACTTC.

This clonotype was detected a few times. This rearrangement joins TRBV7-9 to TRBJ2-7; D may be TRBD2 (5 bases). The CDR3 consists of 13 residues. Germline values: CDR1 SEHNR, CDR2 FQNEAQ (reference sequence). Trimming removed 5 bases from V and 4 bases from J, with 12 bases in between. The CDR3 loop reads CASSQVEGYEQYF. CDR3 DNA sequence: TGTGCCAGCAGCCAGGTTGAGGGATACGAGCAGTACTTC.

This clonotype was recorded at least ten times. The CDR3, as DNA: TGCAGTGCTAGAGATGACAGGACGGGGACTGAAGCTTTCTTT. This gives the protein CSARDDRTGTEAFF. This chain uses TRBV20-1 with TRBJ1-1, with D maybe TRBD1 (6 bases). The CDR3 extends over 14 amino acids. CDR1 DFQATT and CDR2 SNEGSKA come from the germline V gene (reference sequence). V gave up 0 bases and J gave up 5 bases, with 13 bases separating them.

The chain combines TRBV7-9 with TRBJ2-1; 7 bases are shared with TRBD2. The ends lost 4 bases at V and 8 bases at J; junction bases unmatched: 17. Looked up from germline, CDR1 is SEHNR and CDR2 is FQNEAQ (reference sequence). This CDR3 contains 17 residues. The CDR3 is CASSSRRTAGVPHEQFF. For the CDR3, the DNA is TGTGCCAGCAGCTCGCGTAGGACGGCGGGAGTCCCACATGAGCAGTTCTTC.

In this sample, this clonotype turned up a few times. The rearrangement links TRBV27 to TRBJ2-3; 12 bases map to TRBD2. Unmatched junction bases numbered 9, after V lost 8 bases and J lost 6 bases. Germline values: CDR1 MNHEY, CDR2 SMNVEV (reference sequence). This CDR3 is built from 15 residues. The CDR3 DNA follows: TGTGCCAGCCTGGGACTAGCGGGCCCCCGGGATACGCAGTATTTT. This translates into CASLGLAGPRDTQYF.

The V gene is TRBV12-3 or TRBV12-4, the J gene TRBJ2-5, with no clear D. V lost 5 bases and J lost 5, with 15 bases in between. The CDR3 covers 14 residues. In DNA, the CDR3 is TGTGCCAGCAGTCCCCGTCGAAATCGGGAGACCCAGTACTTC. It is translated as CASSPRRNRETQYF.

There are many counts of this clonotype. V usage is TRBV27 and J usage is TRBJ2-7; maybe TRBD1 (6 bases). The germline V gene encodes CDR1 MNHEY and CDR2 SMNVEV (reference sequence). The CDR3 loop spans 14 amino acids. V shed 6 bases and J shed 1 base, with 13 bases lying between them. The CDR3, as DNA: TGTGCCAGCAGACCCGGGACAACATCCTACGAGCAGTACTTC. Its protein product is CASRPGTTSYEQYF.

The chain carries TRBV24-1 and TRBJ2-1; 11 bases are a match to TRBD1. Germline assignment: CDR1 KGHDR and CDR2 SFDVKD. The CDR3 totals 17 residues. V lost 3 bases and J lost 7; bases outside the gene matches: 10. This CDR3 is CATSDPSRTGGINEQFF. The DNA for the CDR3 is TGTGCCACCAGTGATCCCTCACGGACAGGGGGCATAAATGAGCAGTTCTTC.

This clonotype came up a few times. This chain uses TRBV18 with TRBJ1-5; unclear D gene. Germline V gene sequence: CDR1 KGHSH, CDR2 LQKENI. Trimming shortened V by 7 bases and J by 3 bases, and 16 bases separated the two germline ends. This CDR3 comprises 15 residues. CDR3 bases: TGTGCCAGCTTGACCTATGACTCATACAATCAGCCCCAGCATTTT. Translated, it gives CASLTYDSYNQPQHF.

This CDR3 is CASSQDSAGDVNEQFF. The CDR3 DNA is TGCGCCAGCAGCCAAGATTCGGCGGGAGATGTCAATGAGCAGTTCTTC. This chain joins TRBV4-3 and TRBJ2-1, with TRBD2 matching over 7 bases. The CDR3 length is 16 residues. The V and J ends lost 0 bases and 6 bases, in that order; junction bases with no gene match: 8. Per the germline V gene, CDR1 is LGHNA and CDR2 is YSLEER.

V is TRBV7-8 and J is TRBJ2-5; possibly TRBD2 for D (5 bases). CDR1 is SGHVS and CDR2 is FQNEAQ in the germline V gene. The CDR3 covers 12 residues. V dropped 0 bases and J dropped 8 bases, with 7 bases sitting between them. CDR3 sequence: CASSLARATQYF. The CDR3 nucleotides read TGTGCCAGCAGCTTAGCGAGGGCAACCCAGTACTTC.

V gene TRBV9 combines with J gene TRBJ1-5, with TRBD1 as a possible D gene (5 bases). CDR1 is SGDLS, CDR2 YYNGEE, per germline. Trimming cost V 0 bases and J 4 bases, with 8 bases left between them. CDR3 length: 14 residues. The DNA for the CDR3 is TGTGCCAGCAGCGTAGCCTGGGGGAATCAGCCCCAGCATTTT. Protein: CASSVAWGNQPQHF.

DNA of the CDR3: TGTGCCAGCAGCTTGGGGCGAGTTCTTAATGAAAAACTGTTTTTT. This codes for CASSLGRVLNEKLFF. The chain uses TRBV5-6 and TRBJ1-4; D gene uncertain. V dropped 0 bases and J dropped 4 bases, with 10 bases sitting between them. Germline loops: CDR1 SGHDT, CDR2 YYEEEE. The CDR3 totals 15 residues.

CDR3 loop: CSVFDRVAEKLFF. CDR3 nucleotides: TGCAGCGTTTTTGACAGGGTAGCAGAAAAACTGTTTTTT. The chain combines TRBV29-1 with TRBJ1-4, with TRBD1 matching over 7 bases. The CDR3 is 13 amino acids. The germline CDR1 and CDR2 sequences are SQVTM and ANQGSEA. J lost 8 bases, V lost 5 bases, and 8 bases had no gene match. Full variable domain (missing parts from reference TRBV29-1 and TRBJ1-4): SAVISQKPSRDICQRGTSLTIQCQVDSQVTMMFWYRQQPGQSLTLIATANQGSEATYESGFVIDKFPISRPNLTFSTLTVSNMSPEDSSIYLCSVFDRVAEKLFFGSGTQLSVL.

Here the CDR3 reads CASSLSQLNYGYTF. The CDR3 DNA reads as TGTGCCAGCAGCTTATCACAGTTAAACTATGGCTACACCTTC. The chain is built from TRBV5-6 and TRBJ1-2; D gene uncertain. CDR1 and CDR2 (germline): SGHDT, YYEEEE. Trimming pared 2 bases from V and 2 bases from J, leaving 10 bases between. The length of the CDR3 is 14 residues.